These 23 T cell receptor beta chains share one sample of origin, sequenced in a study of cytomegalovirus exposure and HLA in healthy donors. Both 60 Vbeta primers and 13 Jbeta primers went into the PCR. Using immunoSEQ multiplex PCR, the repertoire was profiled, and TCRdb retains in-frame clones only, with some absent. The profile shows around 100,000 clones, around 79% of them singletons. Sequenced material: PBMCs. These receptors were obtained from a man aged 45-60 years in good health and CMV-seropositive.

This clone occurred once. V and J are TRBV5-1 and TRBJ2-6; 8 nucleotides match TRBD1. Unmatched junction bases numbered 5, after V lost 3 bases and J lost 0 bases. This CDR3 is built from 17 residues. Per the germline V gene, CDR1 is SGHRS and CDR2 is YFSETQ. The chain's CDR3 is CASSSQTGVSGANVLTF. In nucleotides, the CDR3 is TGCGCCAGCAGCTCACAGACAGGGGTCTCTGGGGCCAACGTCCTGACTTTC.

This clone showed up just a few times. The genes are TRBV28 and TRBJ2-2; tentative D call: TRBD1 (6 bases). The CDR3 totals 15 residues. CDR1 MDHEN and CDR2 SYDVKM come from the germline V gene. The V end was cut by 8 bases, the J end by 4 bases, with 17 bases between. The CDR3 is CASVSAGDITGELFF. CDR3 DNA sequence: TGTGCCAGCGTCTCCGCAGGGGATATCACCGGGGAGCTGTTTTTT.

The CDR3 is CASSVSGGIGYEQYF. The CDR3 DNA sequence: TGTGCCAGCAGCGTCTCGGGGGGTATTGGCTACGAGCAGTACTTC. The rearrangement joins TRBV7-2 to TRBJ2-7, with 7 bases matching TRBD2. Germline V gene data show CDR1 as SGHTA and CDR2 as FQGNSA. The ends lost 5 bases at V and 3 bases at J; junction bases unmatched: 10. This CDR3 has 15 amino acids. The full variable domain, rest sourced from reference TRBV7-2 and TRBJ2-7, is GAGVSQSPSNKVTEKGKDVELRCDPISGHTALYWYRQSLGQGLEFLIYFQGNSAPDKSGLPSDRFSAERTGGSVSTLTIQRTQQEDSAVYLCASSVSGGIGYEQYFGPGTRLTVT.

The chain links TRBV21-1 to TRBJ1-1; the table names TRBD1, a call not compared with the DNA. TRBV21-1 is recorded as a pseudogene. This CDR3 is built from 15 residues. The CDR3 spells CASSKPGQMNTEAFF. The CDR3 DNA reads TGTGCCAGCAGCAAACCCGGACAGATGAACACTGAAGCTTTCTTT.

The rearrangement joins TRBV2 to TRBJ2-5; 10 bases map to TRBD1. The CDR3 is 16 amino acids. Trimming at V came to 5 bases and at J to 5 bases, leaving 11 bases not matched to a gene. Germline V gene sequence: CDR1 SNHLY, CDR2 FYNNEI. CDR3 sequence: CASSTAGTGVFETQYF. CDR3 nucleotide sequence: TGTGCCAGCAGTACTGCCGGGACAGGGGTTTTTGAGACCCAGTACTTC.

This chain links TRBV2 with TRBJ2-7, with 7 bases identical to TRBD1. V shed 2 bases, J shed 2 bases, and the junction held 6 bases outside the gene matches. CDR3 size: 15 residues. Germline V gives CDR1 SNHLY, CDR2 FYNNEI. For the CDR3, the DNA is TGTGCCAGCAGTGAAATGGGACAGAGAGCCTACGAGCAGTACTTC. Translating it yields CASSEMGQRAYEQYF.

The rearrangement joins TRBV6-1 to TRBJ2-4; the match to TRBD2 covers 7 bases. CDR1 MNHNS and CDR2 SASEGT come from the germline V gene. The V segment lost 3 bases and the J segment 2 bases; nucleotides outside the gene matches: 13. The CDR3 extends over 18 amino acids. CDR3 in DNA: TGTGCCAGCAGTGAGAACCCGGGACTACCTACTTCCAAAAACATTCAGTACTTC. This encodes CASSENPGLPTSKNIQYF.

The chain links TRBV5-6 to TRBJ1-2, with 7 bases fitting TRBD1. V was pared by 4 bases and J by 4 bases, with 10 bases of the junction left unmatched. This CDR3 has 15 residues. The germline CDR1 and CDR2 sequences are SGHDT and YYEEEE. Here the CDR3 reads CASSIRWTGSYGYTF. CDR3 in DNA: TGTGCCAGCAGCATACGATGGACAGGCTCCTATGGCTACACCTTC.

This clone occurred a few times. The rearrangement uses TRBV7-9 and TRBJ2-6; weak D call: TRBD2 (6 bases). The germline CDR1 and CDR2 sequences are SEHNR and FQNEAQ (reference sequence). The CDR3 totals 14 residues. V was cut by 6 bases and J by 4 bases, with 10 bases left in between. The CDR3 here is CASSRLEGANVLTF. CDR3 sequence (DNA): TGTGCCAGCAGTCGACTAGAGGGGGCCAACGTCCTGACTTTC.

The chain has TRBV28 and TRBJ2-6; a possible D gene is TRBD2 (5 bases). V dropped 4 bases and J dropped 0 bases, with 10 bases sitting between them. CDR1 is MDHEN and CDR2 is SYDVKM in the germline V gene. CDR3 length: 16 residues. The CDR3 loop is CASSSGIHSGANVLTF. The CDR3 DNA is TGTGCCAGCAGTTCCGGGATACACTCTGGGGCCAACGTCCTGACTTTC.

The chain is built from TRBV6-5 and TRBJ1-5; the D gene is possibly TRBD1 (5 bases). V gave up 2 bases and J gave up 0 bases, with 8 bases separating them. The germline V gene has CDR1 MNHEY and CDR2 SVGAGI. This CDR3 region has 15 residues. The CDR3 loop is CASSYDGGSNQPQHF. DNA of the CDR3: TGTGCCAGCAGTTACGACGGGGGTAGCAATCAGCCCCAGCATTTT.

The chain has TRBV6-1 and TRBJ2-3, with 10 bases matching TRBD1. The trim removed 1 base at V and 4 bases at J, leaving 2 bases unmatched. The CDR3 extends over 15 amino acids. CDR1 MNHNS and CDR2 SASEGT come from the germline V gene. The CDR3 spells CASSEGTGGSDTQYF. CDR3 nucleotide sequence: TGTGCCAGCAGTGAAGGGACAGGGGGTTCAGATACGCAGTATTTT.

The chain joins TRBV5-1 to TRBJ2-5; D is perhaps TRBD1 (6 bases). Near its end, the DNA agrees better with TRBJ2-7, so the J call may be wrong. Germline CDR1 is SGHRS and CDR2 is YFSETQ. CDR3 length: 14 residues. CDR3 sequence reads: CASSLSQGTYEQYF. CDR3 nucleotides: TGCGCCAGCAGCTTGTCTCAGGGGACCTACGAGCAGTACTTC.

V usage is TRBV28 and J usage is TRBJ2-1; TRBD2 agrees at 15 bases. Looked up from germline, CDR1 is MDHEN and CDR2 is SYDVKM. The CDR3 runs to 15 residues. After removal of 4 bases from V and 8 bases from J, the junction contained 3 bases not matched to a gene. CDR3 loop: CASSSGLAGGDEQFF. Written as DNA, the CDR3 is TGTGCCAGCAGTTCCGGACTAGCGGGAGGGGATGAGCAGTTCTTC.

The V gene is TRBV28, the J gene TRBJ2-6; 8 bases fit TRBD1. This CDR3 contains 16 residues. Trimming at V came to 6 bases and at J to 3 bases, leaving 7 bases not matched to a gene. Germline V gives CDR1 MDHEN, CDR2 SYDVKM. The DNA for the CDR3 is TGTGCCAGCAGAGGTCAGGGGGCTGGTGGGGCCAACGTCCTGACTTTC. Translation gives CASRGQGAGGANVLTF.

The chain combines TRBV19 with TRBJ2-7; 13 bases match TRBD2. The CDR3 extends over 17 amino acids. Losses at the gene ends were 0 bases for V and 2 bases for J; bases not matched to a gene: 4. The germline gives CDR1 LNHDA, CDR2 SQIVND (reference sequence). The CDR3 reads CASSIDGTSGATYEQYF. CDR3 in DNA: TGTGCCAGTAGTATAGACGGGACTAGCGGGGCCACCTACGAGCAGTACTTC.

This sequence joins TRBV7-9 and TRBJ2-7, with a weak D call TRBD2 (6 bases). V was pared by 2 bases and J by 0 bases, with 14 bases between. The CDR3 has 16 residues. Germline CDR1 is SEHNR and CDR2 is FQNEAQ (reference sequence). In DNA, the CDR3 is TGTGCCAGCAGCTTAAGTTTGGGGGGAAGCTCCTACGAGCAGTACTTC. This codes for CASSLSLGGSSYEQYF.

The DNA for the CDR3 is TGTGCCACATTACAGCGGGAGGTGGACGGGGAGCTGTTTTTT. The encoded protein is CATLQREVDGELFF. The rearrangement links TRBV15 to TRBJ2-2; TRBD2 matches 9 bases. From germline, CDR1 is LNHNV and CDR2 YYDKDF (reference sequence). This CDR3 region has 14 residues. Trimming removed 9 bases from V and 7 bases from J; junction bases left unmatched: 9.

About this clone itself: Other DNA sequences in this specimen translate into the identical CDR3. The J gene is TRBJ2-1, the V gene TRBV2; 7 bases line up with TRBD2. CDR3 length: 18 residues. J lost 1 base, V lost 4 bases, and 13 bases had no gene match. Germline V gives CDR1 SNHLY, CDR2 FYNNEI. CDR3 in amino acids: CASSARIAGLGSYNEQFF. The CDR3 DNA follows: TGTGCCAGCAGTGCTCGTATCGCTGGACTAGGTTCCTACAATGAGCAGTTCTTC.

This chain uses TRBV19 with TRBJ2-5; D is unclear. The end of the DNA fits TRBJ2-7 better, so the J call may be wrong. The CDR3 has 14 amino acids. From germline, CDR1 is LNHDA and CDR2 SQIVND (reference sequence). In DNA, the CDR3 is TGTGCCAGTAGTATAGATTTTAAGTTCTACGAGCAGTACTTC. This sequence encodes CASSIDFKFYEQYF.

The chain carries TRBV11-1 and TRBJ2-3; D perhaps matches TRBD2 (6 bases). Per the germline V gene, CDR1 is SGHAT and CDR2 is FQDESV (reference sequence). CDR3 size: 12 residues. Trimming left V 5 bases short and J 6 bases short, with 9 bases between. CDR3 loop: CASSRGGDTQYF. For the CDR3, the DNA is TGTGCCAGCAGCAGAGGAGGGGATACGCAGTATTTT.

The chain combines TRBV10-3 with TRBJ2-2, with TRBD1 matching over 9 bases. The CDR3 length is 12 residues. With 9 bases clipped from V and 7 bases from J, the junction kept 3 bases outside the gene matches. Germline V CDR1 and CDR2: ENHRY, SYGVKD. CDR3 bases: TGTGCCATACAGGGGGCCGGCGGGGAGCTGTTTTTT. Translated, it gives CAIQGAGGELFF.

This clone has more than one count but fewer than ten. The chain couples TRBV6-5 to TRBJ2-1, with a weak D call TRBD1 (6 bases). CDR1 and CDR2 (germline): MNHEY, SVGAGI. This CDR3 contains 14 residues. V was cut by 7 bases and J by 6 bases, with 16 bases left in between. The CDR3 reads CASTPQGSFNEQFF. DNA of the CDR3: TGTGCCAGCACTCCGCAGGGGTCTTTCAATGAGCAGTTCTTC.